This paragraph reports one T cell receptor beta chain. Its antigen is undetermined. One entry per CDR3 protein, called by TCRdb with MiXCR from the reads. The sample consists of some 940,000 distinct CDR3 sequences, 31% of them appearing once. Trimming removed 5 bases from V and 0 bases from J; junction bases left unmatched: 6. The length of the CDR3 is 18 residues. CDR1 SEHNR and CDR2 FQNEAQ come from the germline V gene (reference sequence). The data originate from a study of T cell repertoires in cytomegalovirus infection. Overall study context: Epitope selection comprised recently identified HLA-C-restricted CMV epitopes and well-studied HLA-B-restricted CMV epitopes. Through public TCR beta signatures, both CMV infection and matching HLA type were indicated. Study conclusions and caveats: Cumulative frequency (of public TCR beta family members) identified carriers of CMV plus the relevant HLA.

The source is a human donor in good health (CMV status not recorded). Some clones in this sample may be carry-over from other donors' samples. The specimen was cultured CD8+ T cells from PBMCs, collected from culture after CMV antigen stimulation. The rearrangement links TRBV7-9 to TRBJ2-3; 15 bases align to TRBD2. In DNA, the CDR3 is TGTGCCAGCAGCCATGGGACTAGCGGGGGGTCTAGCACAGATACGCAGTATTTT. This gives the protein CASSHGTSGGSSTDTQYF.